The 22 T cell receptor beta chains below come from one sample, sequenced in a study of cytomegalovirus exposure and HLA in healthy donors. PCR primers comprised 60 Vbeta and 13 Jbeta primers. TCRdb keeps only in-frame clones here, not all; method: immunoSEQ multiplex PCR. The sample shows roughly 90,000 clones, and about 16% sits with its ten largest clones. Sequenced material: PBMCs. The receptors stem from a man in his forties or fifties in good health and CMV-seropositive.

This chain uses TRBV28 with TRBJ2-7, with 11 nucleotides matching TRBD2. This CDR3 is 19 amino acids long. Germline-derived CDR1 and CDR2 are MDHEN and SYDVKM. V shed 2 bases and J 0 bases; nucleotides not matched to a gene: 12. The CDR3 bases are TGTGCCAGCAGTTTAGGGGGGTGGCTAGCGGGGGGATCCTCCTACGAGCAGTACGTC. Protein product: CASSLGGWLAGGSSYEQYV.

The chain joins TRBV7-6 to TRBJ1-3; 9 nucleotides line up with TRBD1. The CDR3 totals 20 residues. After removal of 1 base from V and 2 bases from J, the junction contained 15 bases not matched to a gene. Germline assignment: CDR1 SGHVS and CDR2 FNYEAQ. CDR3 bases: TGTGCCAGCAGCTTAGGAACAGGGGGCAATACCTACCACACTGGAAACACCATATATTTT. Encoded protein: CASSLGTGGNTYHTGNTIYF.

The V and J genes are TRBV7-2 and TRBJ1-2; 7 nucleotides line up with TRBD1. Germline CDR1 is SGHTA and CDR2 is FQGNSA. The trim removed 2 bases at V and 3 bases at J, leaving 0 bases unmatched. There are 13 residues in the CDR3. The chain's CDR3 is CASSLTGDYGYTF. The CDR3 DNA is TGTGCCAGCAGCTTAACAGGGGACTATGGCTACACCTTC.

The chain uses TRBV5-1 and TRBJ2-7, with a weak D call TRBD2 (7 bases). Germline V lookup: CDR1 SGHRS, CDR2 YFSETQ. This CDR3 is 13 amino acids long. The V and J ends lost 4 bases and 6 bases respectively, with 14 bases between them. CDR3 amino acids: CASSPRGGGEQYV. Here the CDR3 DNA reads TGCGCCAGCAGCCCCAGGGGCGGGGGCGAGCAGTACGTC.

The rearrangement joins TRBV6-5 to TRBJ1-4; D possibly corresponds to TRBD1 (5 bases). The CDR3 spans 13 residues. Between the trimmed V and J ends, which lost 0 bases and 11 bases, there was a span of 10 bases. Looked up from germline, CDR1 is MNHEY and CDR2 is SVGAGI. CDR3 sequence reads: CASSYSTGGKLFF. DNA of the CDR3: TGTGCCAGCAGTTACTCCACGGGGGGGAAACTGTTTTTT.

DNA for the CDR3: TGTGCCAGCAGTGCCTGGACTAGCGGGAGCAATGAGCAGTTCTTC. It translates to CASSAWTSGSNEQFF. The genes are TRBV6-1 and TRBJ2-1; 13 bases agree with TRBD2. V lost 4 bases and J lost 6; bases outside the gene matches: 3. Germline CDR1 and CDR2: MNHNS and SASEGT. The CDR3 spans 15 residues.

This chain joins TRBV29-1 and TRBJ1-2; D unresolved. The CDR3 totals 13 residues. The V gene lost 5 bases and the J gene lost 4 bases, with 14 bases spanning the gap. Germline V gene lookup returns CDR1 SQVTM and CDR2 ANQGSEA. The CDR3 DNA reads as TGCAGCGTTTCAACTGACTTAGCCTATGGCTACACCTTC. Translation: CSVSTDLAYGYTF.

The chain is built from TRBV19 and TRBJ2-6; D might be TRBD2 (5 bases). Looked up from germline, CDR1 is LNHDA and CDR2 is SQIVND (reference sequence). V gave up 6 bases and J gave up 0 bases, with 12 bases separating them. The CDR3 runs to 16 residues. CDR3 nucleotides: TGTGCCAGTAGGCCCGGGATGATCTCTGGGGCCAACGTCCTGACTTTC. Amino acid sequence: CASRPGMISGANVLTF.

V is TRBV29-1 and J is TRBJ2-7; a possible D gene is TRBD2 (5 bases). Trimming took 0 bases from V and 0 from J, leaving 9 bases between them. From germline, CDR1 is SQVTM and CDR2 ANQGSEA. The CDR3 is 14 residues long. The CDR3 reads CSVEERESSYEQYV. The CDR3, as DNA: TGCAGCGTTGAAGAGAGGGAGAGCTCCTACGAGCAGTACGTC.

The chain uses TRBV7-8 and TRBJ2-1, with D maybe TRBD1 (5 bases). The CDR3 consists of 15 residues. V was shortened by 6 bases and J by 6 bases, with 18 bases between the two germline ends. Germline values: CDR1 SGHVS, CDR2 FQNEAQ. This CDR3 is CASRPMVGRGNEQFF. CDR3 DNA sequence: TGTGCCAGCAGGCCAATGGTTGGTAGGGGCAATGAGCAGTTCTTC. The complete variable domain, with remaining parts taken from reference TRBV7-8 and TRBJ2-1, reads GAGVSQSPRYKVAKRGQDVALRCDPISGHVSLFWYQQALGQGPEFLTYFQNEAQLDKSGLPSDRFFAERPEGSVSTLKIQRTQQEDSAVYLCASRPMVGRGNEQFFGPGTRLTVL.

This chain connects TRBV6-5 to TRBJ2-1; 10 nucleotides agree with TRBD2. The CDR3 is 15 amino acids. Germline CDR1 is MNHEY and CDR2 is SVGAGI. V gave up 7 bases and J gave up 5 bases; unmatched junction bases: 8. In DNA, the CDR3 is TGTGCCAGCATGGGACTAGCGACATTAGACAATGAGCAGTTCTTC. Protein product: CASMGLATLDNEQFF.

This chain joins TRBV6-5 and TRBJ2-5; 8 bases fit TRBD2. The ends lost 7 bases at V and 5 bases at J; junction bases unmatched: 9. Germline CDR1 reads MNHEY; CDR2 reads SVGAGI. The CDR3 has 14 amino acids. CDR3 amino acids: CASNGLAAAETQYF. The DNA of the CDR3 is TGTGCCAGCAACGGACTAGCCGCGGCGGAGACCCAGTACTTC.

V and J are TRBV2 and TRBJ2-2; 8 nucleotides align to TRBD1. The CDR3 consists of 15 residues. V shed 3 bases, J shed 5 bases, and the junction held 5 bases outside the gene matches. CDR1 and CDR2 (germline): SNHLY, FYNNEI. DNA of the CDR3: TGTGCCAGCAGTGATGGGACAGGAGGAACCGGGGAGCTGTTTTTT. Translating it yields CASSDGTGGTGELFF.

The chain carries TRBV11-3 and TRBJ2-1; D gene unclear. Looked up from germline, CDR1 is SGHNT and CDR2 is YENEEA. Trimming left V 5 bases short and J 6 bases short, with 8 bases between. The CDR3 sequence is 12 residues long. CDR3 DNA: TGTGCCAGCAGCCAGTATCCCAATGAGCAGTTCTTC. It specifies CASSQYPNEQFF.

The chain couples TRBV7-2 to TRBJ1-2; 8 positions match TRBD1. With V trimmed by 5 bases and J by 4 bases, 9 bases remained unmatched. CDR1 is SGHTA, CDR2 FQGNSA, per germline. This CDR3 is built from 15 residues. The CDR3 loop reads CASSTGQGSRYGYTF. CDR3 DNA: TGTGCCAGCAGCACCGGACAGGGCTCCCGCTATGGCTACACCTTC.

This chain uses TRBV18 with TRBJ1-5; no firm D call. Per the germline V gene, CDR1 is KGHSH and CDR2 is LQKENI. CDR3 size: 12 residues. Between the trimmed V and J ends, which lost 5 bases and 5 bases, there was a span of 7 bases. The CDR3 DNA follows: TGTGCCAGCTCATCCGTTGATCAGCCCCAGCATTTT. Its protein product is CASSSVDQPQHF.

In DNA form, the CDR3 reads TGTGCCAGCTCACCACTGGGAGTTGTCACCGGGGAGCTGTTTTTT. It encodes CASSPLGVVTGELFF. The chain joins TRBV18 to TRBJ2-2, with TRBD2 as a possible D gene (5 bases). The germline gives CDR1 KGHSH, CDR2 LQKENI. The CDR3 totals 15 residues. Trimming cost V 1 base and J 4 bases, with 10 bases left between them. The full variable domain, rest sourced from reference TRBV18 and TRBJ2-2, is NAGVMQNPRHLVRRRGQEARLRCSPMKGHSHVYWYRQLPEEGLKFMVYLQKENIIDESGMPKERFSAEFPKEGPSILRIQQVVRGDSAAYFCASSPLGVVTGELFFGEGSRLTVL.

The chain combines TRBV10-1 with TRBJ2-7; 7 nucleotides line up with TRBD1. V lost 3 bases to trimming and J lost 1 base; unmatched junction nucleotides: 9. Germline loops: CDR1 WNHNN, CDR2 SYGVQD (reference sequence). The CDR3 sequence is 16 residues long. The CDR3 bases are TGCGCCAGCAGTGAAGGGACAGTCCCTCAATCCTACGAGCAGTACTTC. It codes for CASSEGTVPQSYEQYF.

The chain joins TRBV18 to TRBJ2-7, with D perhaps matching TRBD2 (5 bases). The CDR3 extends over 13 amino acids. The V end was cut by 2 bases, the J end by 6 bases, with 11 bases between. Looked up from germline, CDR1 is KGHSH and CDR2 is LQKENI. In nucleotides, the CDR3 is TGTGCCAGCTCACCAGCGAGCGGTAGCGAGCAGTACGTC. Translation: CASSPASGSEQYV.

The chain uses TRBV5-5 and TRBJ2-2; 7 bases are shared with TRBD1. Germline assignment: CDR1 SGHKS and CDR2 YYEKEE (reference sequence). CDR3 length: 16 residues. V trimming: 4 bases; J trimming: 5 bases; junction bases outside the gene matches: 11. CDR3 residues: CASSPSGQALTGELFF. The CDR3 DNA is TGTGCCAGCAGCCCGTCCGGACAGGCACTAACCGGGGAGCTGTTTTTT.

The chain links TRBV5-1 to TRBJ2-7; 7 bases match TRBD1. The CDR3 sequence is 12 residues long. Germline V CDR1 and CDR2: SGHRS, YFSETQ. After removal of 7 bases from V and 3 bases from J, the junction contained 4 bases not matched to a gene. The DNA of the CDR3 is TGCGCCAGCCGCCGGGACAGCTACGAGCAGTACTTC. Protein sequence: CASRRDSYEQYF. The entire variable domain, with the rest obtained from reference TRBV5-1 and TRBJ2-7, is as follows: KAGVTQTPRYLIKTRGQQVTLSCSPISGHRSVSWYQQTPGQGLQFLFEYFSETQRNKGNFPGRFSGRQFSNSRSEMNVSTLELGDSALYLCASRRDSYEQYFGPGTRLTVT.

The J gene is TRBJ1-2, the V gene TRBV5-1, with D possibly being TRBD1 (5 bases). Germline CDR1 is SGHRS and CDR2 is YFSETQ. V lost 4 bases to trimming and J lost 8 bases, with 12 bases between them. The CDR3 consists of 12 residues. The CDR3 region is CASSGGGGGYTF. The CDR3 DNA reads as TGCGCCAGCAGCGGCGGGGGAGGCGGCTACACCTTC.